Listed below are T cell receptor beta chains from one sample, sequenced in a study of CD8 T cells in Susac syndrome. Each CDR3 protein is one row after TCRdb ran MiXCR on the immunoSEQ multiplex PCR reads. Among 20,000 to 25,000 distinct CDR3 sequences, 85% to 95% were seen once, and the ten largest hold roughly 0.25%. Material for sequencing was CD8+ T cells from PBMCs. The receptors here all came from a human donor in good health. The CDR3 runs from the conserved cysteine through the conserved F or W. D genes are given only for firm matches. Where a row states a size, it is once, few, many or the class of an expanded clone; other rows omit it.

TRBD2,TRBJ2-1,TRBV5-4,-,CASSPLAVNYNERFF,TGTGCCAGCAGTCCGCTAGCGGTTAACTACAATGAGCGGTTCTTC
TRBD1,TRBJ2-5,TRBV20-1,-,CSAKGAAIQETQYF,TGCAGTGCTAAGGGGGCAGCGATCCAAGAGACCCAGTACTTC
TRBD1,TRBJ1-1,TRBV7-2,-,CASSGYRTGGYTEAFF,TGTGCCAGCAGCGGCTACAGGACAGGGGGCTACACTGAAGCTTTCTTT
TRBD2,TRBJ2-3,TRBV6-4,-,CASSESSGGPDTQYF,TGTGCCAGCAGTGAATCTAGCGGGGGGCCAGATACGCAGTATTTT
-,TRBJ2-1,TRBV6-2/TRBV6-3,-,CASSYSSTRTVNEQFF,TGTGCCAGCAGTTACTCGTCCACTCGGACGGTGAATGAGCAGTTCTTC
-,TRBJ2-3,TRBV7-9,-,CASSLKDPRTDTQYF,TGTGCCAGCAGCTTAAAGGACCCACGCACAGATACGCAGTATTTT
TRBD1,TRBJ2-1,TRBV27,-,CASSLVTGGNEQFF,TGTGCCAGCAGTTTGGTCACAGGGGGTAATGAGCAGTTCTTC
-,TRBJ2-1,TRBV27,-,CASTRDQYNEQFF,TGTGCCAGCACCCGTGACCAATACAATGAGCAGTTCTTC
-,TRBJ2-3,TRBV7-8,-,CASSLARGGSTDTQYF,TGTGCCAGCAGCTTAGCGCGGGGCGGGAGCACAGATACGCAGTATTTT
TRBD1,TRBJ2-7,TRBV20-1,-,CSARDLRTGEGYEQYF,TGCAGTGCTAGAGATCTAAGGACAGGGGAAGGTTACGAGCAGTACTTC
-,TRBJ2-4,TRBV20-1,-,CSARDLGGGFIQYF,TGCAGTGCTAGAGATCTGGGGGGGGGCTTCATTCAGTACTTC
TRBD1,TRBJ2-7,TRBV2,-,CASTRQGARYEQYF,TGTGCCAGCACCCGACAGGGGGCGCGATACGAGCAGTACTTC
TRBD1,TRBJ2-7,TRBV7-9,-,CASSWGTGVHEQYF,TGTGCCAGCAGCTGGGGGACAGGGGTTCACGAGCAGTACTTC
TRBD1,TRBJ1-1,TRBV5-1,-,CASSFTQGVNTEAFF,TGCGCCAGCAGCTTTACCCAGGGGGTGAACACTGAAGCTTTCTTT
-,TRBJ2-3,TRBV5-5,-,CASNPDPRAPTDTQYF,TGTGCCAGCAACCCGGACCCCAGGGCCCCCACAGATACGCAGTATTTT
TRBD2,TRBJ2-7,TRBV27,-,CASSLSGGEVSYEQYF,TGTGCCAGCAGTTTATCGGGAGGGGAGGTCTCCTACGAGCAGTACTTC
TRBD1,TRBJ1-6,TRBV7-9,-,CASSPGQGNNSPLHF,TGTGCCAGCAGCCCGGGACAGGGGAACAATTCACCCCTCCACTTT
TRBD2,TRBJ2-3,TRBV12-3/TRBV12-4,-,CASSLYRLGSGGTDTQYF,TGTGCCAGCAGTTTATATCGCTTGGGTAGCGGGGGAACAGATACGCAGTATTTT
TRBD1,TRBJ2-2,TRBV23-1,-,CASKLVDRVDTGELFF,TGCGCCAGCAAACTCGTGGACAGGGTGGACACCGGGGAGCTGTTTTTT
-,TRBJ2-7,TRBV5-1,-,CASSWTSSYEQYF,TGCGCCAGCAGCTGGACAAGCTCCTACGAGCAGTACTTC
-,TRBJ2-1,TRBV12-3/TRBV12-4,-,CASSPSNEQFF,TGTGCCAGCAGTCCCTCCAATGAGCAGTTCTTC
-,TRBJ2-1,TRBV2,-,CASSYHRDNEQFF,TGTGCCAGCAGCTACCACAGGGACAATGAGCAGTTCTTC
-,TRBJ2-3,TRBV19,-,CASRLKGGTDTQYF,TGTGCCAGTCGCCTTAAAGGGGGCACAGATACGCAGTATTTT
-,TRBJ1-2,TRBV20-1,once,CSARGGENYGYTF,TGCAGTGCTAGAGGGGGGGAAAACTATGGCTACACCTTC
-,TRBJ2-2,TRBV4-1,-,CASSQDLVTRGELFF,TGCGCCAGCAGCCAAGATCTAGTAACACGCGGGGAGCTGTTTTTT
TRBD1,TRBJ1-5,TRBV6-2/TRBV6-3,-,CASSPGQDSNQPQHF,TGTGCCAGCAGTCCCGGACAGGATAGCAATCAGCCCCAGCATTTT
TRBD1,TRBJ2-7,TRBV20-1,-,CSASTGVGPYEQYF,TGCAGTGCTTCGACAGGGGTTGGTCCCTACGAGCAGTACTTC
TRBD1,TRBJ2-7,TRBV10-3,-,CAISPGQGTYEQYF,TGTGCCATCAGCCCGGGACAGGGCACCTACGAGCAGTACTTC
-,TRBJ2-6,TRBV15,-,CATSSGESGGANVLTF,TGTGCCACCAGCAGCGGGGAAAGTGGTGGGGCCAACGTCCTGACTTTC
-,TRBJ2-7,TRBV14,-,CASSQGWHSYEQYF,TGTGCCAGCAGCCAAGGGTGGCACTCCTACGAGCAGTACTTC
-,TRBJ1-5,TRBV7-9,-,CASSPGTREGPQHF,TGTGCCAGCAGCCCTGGGACCCGAGAGGGGCCCCAGCATTTT
-,TRBJ1-6,TRBV7-2,-,CASSLGKGFYNSPLHF,TGTGCCAGCAGCTTAGGCAAGGGGTTCTATAATTCACCCCTCCACTTT
-,TRBJ2-3,TRBV4-3,-,CASSQDGWGPSSTDTQYF,TGCGCCAGCAGCCAAGATGGGTGGGGACCATCTAGCACAGATACGCAGTATTTT
-,TRBJ1-6,TRBV27,once,CASSPYNSPLHF,TGTGCCAGCAGTCCCTATAATTCACCCCTCCACTTT
TRBD1,TRBJ2-5,TRBV12-5,-,CASGWDREVRETQYF,TGTGCTAGTGGTTGGGACAGGGAGGTTCGGGAGACCCAGTACTTC
-,TRBJ2-5,TRBV20-1,-,CSARDLGETQETQYF,TGCAGTGCTAGAGATCTGGGGGAGACACAAGAGACCCAGTACTTC
-,TRBJ2-7,TRBV11-2,-,CASSLTAGGVYEQYF,TGTGCCAGCAGCTTAACGGCTGGGGGCGTATACGAGCAGTACTTC
-,TRBJ2-7,TRBV29-1,-,CSVVDSTISSYEQYF,TGCAGCGTTGTCGACAGTACCATAAGCTCCTACGAGCAGTACTTC
-,TRBJ2-1,TRBV6-2/TRBV6-3,-,CASSYNRVNERFF,TGTGCCAGCAGTTACAACAGGGTGAATGAGCGGTTCTTC
-,TRBJ1-2,TRBV18,-,CASSPRELARLTNYGYTF,TGTGCCAGCTCACCTCGGGAACTCGCAAGGCTTACTAACTATGGCTACACCTTC
-,TRBJ2-3,TRBV27,-,CASSLLGDTQYF,TGTGCCAGCAGTTTATTAGGGGATACGCAGTATTTT
TRBD1,TRBJ1-1,TRBV19,-,CASSIPTGVDFEAFF,TGTGCCAGTAGTATACCGACAGGGGTCGATTTTGAAGCTTTCTTT
TRBD1,TRBJ1-2,TRBV2,-,CASSEGKGGIYGYTF,TGTGCCAGCAGTGAAGGCAAAGGGGGCATCTATGGCTACACCTTC
-,TRBJ2-2,TRBV19,-,CASSGSTGELFF,TGTGCCAGTAGTGGTTCGACCGGGGAGCTGTTTTTT
-,TRBJ2-7,TRBV7-9,-,CASSLVLPPYEQYF,TGTGCCAGCAGCTTAGTACTACCCCCCTACGAGCAGTACTTC
TRBD1,TRBJ2-3,TRBV6-2/TRBV6-3,once,CASSSHRDRALDTQYF,TGTGCCAGCAGTTCGCACCGGGACAGGGCTCTCGATACGCAGTATTTT
TRBD2,TRBJ2-7,TRBV7-2,-,CASSFGGATYEQYF,TGTGCCAGCAGTTTCGGGGGGGCAACCTACGAGCAGTACTTC
-,TRBJ2-7,TRBV6-1,-,CASTTRAYEQYF,TGTGCCAGCACGACACGAGCCTACGAGCAGTACTTC